What follows describes a single T cell receptor (beta chain). These data come from a study of blood T cell repertoires in COVID-19. Germline V CDR1 and CDR2: SNHLY, FYNNEI. The CDR3 loop spans 13 amino acids. Trimming cost V 5 bases and J 6 bases; bases outside gene matches: 6. Method: immunoSEQ multiplex PCR; TCRdb's copy keeps in-frame clones and lacks some. The sample lists about 210,000 clones, around nine tenths occurring once. The sequencing input was peripheral blood. The chain employs TRBV2 and TRBJ2-5; 7 positions agree with TRBD1. The sequence came from a woman aged 40 to 50 with acute or convalescent COVID-19. The CDR3 nucleotides read TGTGCCAGCAGTACCATAGGGGGCAAGACCCAGTACTTC. Translating it yields CASSTIGGKTQYF. Full variable domain (rest looked up from reference TRBV2 and TRBJ2-5): EPEVTQTPSHQVTQMGQEVILRCVPISNHLYFYWYRQILGQKVEFLVSFYNNEISEKSEIFDDQFSVERPDGSNFTLKIRSTKLEDSAMYFCASSTIGGKTQYFGPGTRLLVL.